The 20 T cell receptor beta chains listed next were all sequenced from one sample in a study of blood T cell repertoires in COVID-19. Profiling relied on immunoSEQ multiplex PCR, and the TCRdb table lists in-frame clones only, not all of them. This table has roughly 250,000 clones, 88% appearing once. The source material was PBMCs or T cells enriched from blood (not recorded which). The source of these receptors is a woman between 50 and 59 years old who had recovered from COVID-19.

The chain uses TRBV3-1 (or the pseudogene TRBV3-2) and TRBJ2-7; 10 bases are shared with TRBD1. CDR1 and CDR2 from the germline V gene are LGHDT and YNNKEL (reference sequence). The CDR3 contains 16 residues. With 4 bases clipped from V and 4 bases from J, the junction kept 10 bases outside the gene matches. The CDR3 loop is CASSLPRDRGVYEQYF. The CDR3 DNA sequence: TGTGCCAGCAGCCTACCCCGGGACAGGGGAGTGTACGAGCAGTACTTC.

The V call is TRBV9, the J call TRBJ2-7; 12 bases agree with TRBD2. Germline CDR1 reads SGDLS; CDR2 reads YYNGEE. J lost 4 bases, V lost 0 bases, and 2 bases had no gene match. The CDR3 is made up of 15 amino acids. The CDR3 here is CASSVAGLAGYEQYF. The CDR3 DNA follows: TGTGCCAGCAGCGTAGCGGGACTAGCGGGTTACGAGCAGTACTTC.

The V call is TRBV3-1 (or the pseudogene TRBV3-2), the J call TRBJ2-1, with 10 bases aligning to TRBD2. Germline CDR1 is LGHDT and CDR2 is YNNKEL (reference sequence). The CDR3 length is 15 residues. Trimming took 2 bases from V and 6 from J; bases not matched to a gene: 4. The CDR3 sequence is CASSQSSGSSNEQFF. CDR3 sequence (DNA): TGTGCCAGCAGCCAATCTAGCGGGAGTAGCAATGAGCAGTTCTTC.

This clone was seen just once. V usage is TRBV24-1 and J usage is TRBJ1-1; perhaps TRBD1 as D (5 bases). V was trimmed by 2 bases and J by 0 bases, leaving 9 bases between them. The CDR3 loop spans 15 amino acids. Germline CDR1 reads KGHDR; CDR2 reads SFDVKD. CDR3 protein: CATSDSKTVNTEAFF. DNA of the CDR3: TGTGCCACCAGTGATTCCAAGACAGTGAACACTGAAGCTTTCTTT.

This clone has only one observation. V is TRBV7-9 and J is TRBJ2-7, with D possibly TRBD2 on 6 matching bases. The CDR3 has 12 residues. From germline, CDR1 is SEHNR and CDR2 FQNEAQ (reference sequence). V shed 1 base and J shed 8 bases, with 9 bases lying between them. In DNA form, the CDR3 reads TGTGCCAGCAGCTTAGGGAGGGTAAAGCAGTACTTC. Translation: CASSLGRVKQYF.

The chain couples TRBV29-1 to TRBJ2-3, with D tentatively TRBD1 (6 bases). CDR1 is SQVTM and CDR2 is ANQGSEA in the germline V gene. Trimming pared 7 bases from V and 0 bases from J, leaving 29 bases between. This CDR3 region has 19 residues. The CDR3 nucleotides read TGCAGCGCCACACGTCACGCACAGGGATGGGGGTTTAGCACAGATACGCAGTATTTT. Its protein product is CSATRHAQGWGFSTDTQYF.

The J gene is TRBJ2-2, the V gene TRBV4-1; D remains ambiguous. The germline V gene has CDR1 MGHRA and CDR2 YSYEKL. The CDR3 totals 15 residues. V was pared by 2 bases and J by 7 bases, with 14 bases between. CDR3 amino acids: CASSQNPVSIGELFF. The CDR3, as DNA: TGCGCCAGCAGCCAAAATCCGGTTTCTATCGGGGAGCTGTTTTTT.

The chain combines TRBV6-1 with TRBJ1-1; a weak D match, TRBD1 (6 bases). Looked up from germline, CDR1 is MNHNS and CDR2 is SASEGT. The CDR3 contains 11 residues. Trimming cost V 2 bases and J 11 bases, with 9 bases left between them. In DNA, the CDR3 is TGTGCCAGCAGTGAAAACAGGGATGCTTTCTTT. As protein: CASSENRDAFF.

The V call is TRBV10-1, the J call TRBJ1-1; D gene uncertain. Germline lookup yields CDR1 WNHNN and CDR2 SYGVQD (reference sequence). The CDR3 runs to 13 residues. V was shortened by 6 bases and J by 2 bases, with 10 bases between the two germline ends. This CDR3 is CASRVGRNTEAFF. The DNA for the CDR3 is TGCGCCAGCAGGGTAGGGAGAAACACTGAAGCTTTCTTT.

The chain employs TRBV10-3 and TRBJ2-6, with D unclear. The germline gives CDR1 ENHRY, CDR2 SYGVKD. V lost 8 bases, J lost 3 bases, and 8 bases lay in between. The CDR3 contains 13 residues. The CDR3 spells CAIGVNGANVLTF. CDR3 sequence (DNA): TGTGCCATCGGAGTAAATGGGGCCAACGTCCTGACTTTC.

The V call is TRBV6-2 or TRBV6-3, the J call TRBJ1-5; D remains ambiguous. CDR3 length equals 17 residues. V shed 0 bases and J shed 3 bases, with 15 bases lying between them. The V gene's germline CDR1 is MNHEY and CDR2 SVGEGT. CDR3 sequence: CASSYSEGRKNNQPQHF. The CDR3 DNA reads TGTGCCAGCAGTTACTCGGAAGGCAGGAAAAACAATCAGCCCCAGCATTTT.

In this sample, this clone turned up once. The chain has TRBV11-3 and TRBJ2-1; no firm D call. Per the germline V gene, CDR1 is SGHNT and CDR2 is YENEEA. V was pared by 4 bases and J by 0 bases, with 10 bases between. This CDR3 is 15 amino acids long. CDR3 loop: CASSSSRFSYNEQFF. For the CDR3, the DNA is TGTGCCAGCAGCTCAAGCCGATTCTCCTACAATGAGCAGTTCTTC.

The rearrangement links TRBV5-1 to TRBJ2-3; D is possibly TRBD1 (6 bases). Germline V gives CDR1 SGHRS, CDR2 YFSETQ. CDR3 length: 15 amino acids. Trimming took off 4 bases at V and 1 base at J, with 13 bases between the two ends. Written as DNA, the CDR3 is TGCGCCAGCAGCCCATGGACAGACGGCACAGATACGCAGTATTTT. Protein: CASSPWTDGTDTQYF.

The rearrangement links TRBV30 to TRBJ2-2, with D possibly TRBD1 on 6 matching bases. V was shortened by 4 bases and J by 0 bases, with 18 bases between the two germline ends. The CDR3 length is 17 residues. CDR1 is GTSNPN and CDR2 is SVGIG in the germline V gene (reference sequence). The CDR3: CAWTVTGITTNTGELFF. The CDR3 nucleotides read TGTGCCTGGACTGTAACAGGGATCACTACGAACACCGGGGAGCTGTTTTTT.

The gene calls are TRBV3-1 (or the pseudogene TRBV3-2) and TRBJ1-5; D unclear. The CDR3 loop spans 13 amino acids. Deletions cut 1 base from V and 4 bases from J, with 5 bases between. The germline gives CDR1 LGHDT, CDR2 YNNKEL (reference sequence). The DNA of the CDR3 is TGTGCCAGCAGCCAAGTCGAGAATCAGCCCCAGCATTTT. Translating it yields CASSQVENQPQHF.

The chain couples TRBV28 to TRBJ2-7; TRBD2 aligns across 7 bases. V lost 8 bases, J lost 3 bases, and 4 bases stayed unmatched. CDR3 size: 12 residues. The V gene's germline CDR1 is MDHEN and CDR2 SYDVKM. The CDR3 region has the DNA TGTGCCAGCGGGACTATACTCTACGAGCAGTACTTC. Protein: CASGTILYEQYF.

The genes are TRBV2 and TRBJ2-2, with 9 bases fitting TRBD1. The V and J ends lost 7 bases and 4 bases, in that order; junction bases with no gene match: 7. There are 15 residues in the CDR3. The germline gives CDR1 SNHLY, CDR2 FYNNEI. CDR3 residues: CASKSSTGGTGELFF. In DNA form, the CDR3 reads TGTGCCAGCAAATCTTCGACAGGGGGCACCGGGGAGCTGTTTTTT.

This clone was counted between two and nine times. The V and J genes are TRBV4-3 and TRBJ1-3, with D perhaps matching TRBD1 (5 bases). Germline V gene data show CDR1 as LGHNA and CDR2 as YSLEER. The CDR3 totals 15 residues. Trimming removed 6 bases at V and 0 bases at J, with 12 bases between. DNA for the CDR3: TGCGCCAGCAGTTCCACAGGTGCCTCTGGAAACACCATATATTTT. It yields the protein CASSSTGASGNTIYF.

The V gene is TRBV20-1, the J gene TRBJ2-1, with 7 bases lining up with TRBD2. The CDR3 has 14 amino acids. CDR1 and CDR2 from the germline V gene are DFQATT and SNEGSKA (reference sequence). Germline trimming cut 3 bases from V and 8 bases from J; bases unmatched to any gene: 10. As DNA, the CDR3 is TGCAGTGCTAGTAAGTGGACTAGTGTCGATGAGCAGTTCTTC. This codes for CSASKWTSVDEQFF.

The chain uses TRBV29-1 and TRBJ1-1; no reliable D call. This CDR3 spans 13 amino acids. Trimming took 7 bases from V and 1 from J, leaving 13 bases between them. Looked up from germline, CDR1 is SQVTM and CDR2 is ANQGSEA. CDR3: CSGFRDGNTEAFF. The CDR3 DNA reads TGCAGCGGGTTCCGAGATGGGAACACTGAAGCTTTCTTT.